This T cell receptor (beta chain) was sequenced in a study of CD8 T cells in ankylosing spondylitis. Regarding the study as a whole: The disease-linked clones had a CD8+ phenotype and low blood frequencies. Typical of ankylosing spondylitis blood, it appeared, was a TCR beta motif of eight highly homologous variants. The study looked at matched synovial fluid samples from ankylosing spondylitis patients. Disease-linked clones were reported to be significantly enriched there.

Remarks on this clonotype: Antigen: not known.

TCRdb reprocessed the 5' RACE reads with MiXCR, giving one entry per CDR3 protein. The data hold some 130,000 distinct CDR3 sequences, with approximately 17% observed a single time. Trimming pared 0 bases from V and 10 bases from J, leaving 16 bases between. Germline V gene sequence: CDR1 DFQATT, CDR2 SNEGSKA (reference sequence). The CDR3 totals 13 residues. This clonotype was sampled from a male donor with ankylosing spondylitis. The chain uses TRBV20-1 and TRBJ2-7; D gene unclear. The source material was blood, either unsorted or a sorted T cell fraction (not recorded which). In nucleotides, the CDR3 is TGCAGTGCTAGAGACATCTTGACACCGTCACAGTACTTC. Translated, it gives CSARDILTPSQYF.